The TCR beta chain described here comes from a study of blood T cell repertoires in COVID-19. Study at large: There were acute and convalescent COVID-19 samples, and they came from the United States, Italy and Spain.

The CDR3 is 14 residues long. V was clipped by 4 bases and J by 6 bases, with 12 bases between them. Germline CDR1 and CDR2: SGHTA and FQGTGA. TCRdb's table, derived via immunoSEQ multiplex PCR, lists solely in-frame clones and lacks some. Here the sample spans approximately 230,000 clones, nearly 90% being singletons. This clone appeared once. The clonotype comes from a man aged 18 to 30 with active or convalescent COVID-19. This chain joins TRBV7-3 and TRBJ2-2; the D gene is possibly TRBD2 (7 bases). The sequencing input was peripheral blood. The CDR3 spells CASSWAGGPGELFF. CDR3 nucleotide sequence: TGTGCCAGCAGCTGGGCCGGGGGGCCCGGGGAGCTGTTTTTT. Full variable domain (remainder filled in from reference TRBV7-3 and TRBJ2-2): GAGVSQTPSNKVTEKGKYVELRCDPISGHTALYWYRQSLGQGPEFLIYFQGTGAADDSGLPNDRFFAVRPEGSVSTLKIQRTERGDSAVYLCASSWAGGPGELFFGEGSRLTVL.